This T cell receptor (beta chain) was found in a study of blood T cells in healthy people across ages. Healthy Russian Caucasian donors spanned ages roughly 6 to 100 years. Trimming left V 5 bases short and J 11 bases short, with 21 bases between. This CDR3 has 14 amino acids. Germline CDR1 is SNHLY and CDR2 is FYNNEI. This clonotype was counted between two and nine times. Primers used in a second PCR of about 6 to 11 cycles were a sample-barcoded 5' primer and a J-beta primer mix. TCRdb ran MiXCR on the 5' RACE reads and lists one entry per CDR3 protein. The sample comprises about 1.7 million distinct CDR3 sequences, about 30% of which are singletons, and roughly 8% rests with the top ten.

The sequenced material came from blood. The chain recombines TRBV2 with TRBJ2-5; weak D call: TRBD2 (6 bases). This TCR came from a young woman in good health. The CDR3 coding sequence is TGTGCCAGCAGTCCGACTAGAGGATACAATGAGCAGTACTTC. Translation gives CASSPTRGYNEQYF.